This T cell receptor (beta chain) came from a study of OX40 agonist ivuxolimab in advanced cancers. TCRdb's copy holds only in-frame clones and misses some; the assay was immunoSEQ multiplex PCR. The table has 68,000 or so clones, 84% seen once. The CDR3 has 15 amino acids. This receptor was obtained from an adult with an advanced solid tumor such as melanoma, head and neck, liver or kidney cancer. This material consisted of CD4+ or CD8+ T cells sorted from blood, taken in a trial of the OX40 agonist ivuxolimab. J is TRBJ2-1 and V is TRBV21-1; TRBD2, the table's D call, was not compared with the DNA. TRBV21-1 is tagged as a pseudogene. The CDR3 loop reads CASSNQGLWYNEQFF. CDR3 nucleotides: TGTGCCAGCAGCAACCAGGGACTCTGGTACAATGAGCAGTTCTTC.